The subject of this entry is one T cell receptor beta chain. This entry comes from a study of neoadjuvant anti-PD-1 for oral cavity cancer. PBMC libraries mostly used about 450 ng of input genomic DNA, with six replicates per sample. TCRdb's copy holds only in-frame clones and misses some; the assay was immunoSEQ multiplex PCR. The sample consists of about 14,000 clones, roughly three fifths of them appearing once. The CDR3 covers 15 residues. The V gene's germline CDR1 is SGHRS and CDR2 YFSETQ. Deletions cut 0 bases from V and 5 bases from J, with 15 bases between. Material: PBMCs, obtained before nivolumab (anti-PD-1) treatment. The V call is TRBV5-1, the J call TRBJ2-7; D gene unclear. The receptor's source is a person aged 35-79 years with oral cavity squamous cell carcinoma. The CDR3 nucleotides read TGCGCCAGCAGCTTGGTGGACGTCCGCTACAACGAGCAGTACTTC. This codes for CASSLVDVRYNEQYF.